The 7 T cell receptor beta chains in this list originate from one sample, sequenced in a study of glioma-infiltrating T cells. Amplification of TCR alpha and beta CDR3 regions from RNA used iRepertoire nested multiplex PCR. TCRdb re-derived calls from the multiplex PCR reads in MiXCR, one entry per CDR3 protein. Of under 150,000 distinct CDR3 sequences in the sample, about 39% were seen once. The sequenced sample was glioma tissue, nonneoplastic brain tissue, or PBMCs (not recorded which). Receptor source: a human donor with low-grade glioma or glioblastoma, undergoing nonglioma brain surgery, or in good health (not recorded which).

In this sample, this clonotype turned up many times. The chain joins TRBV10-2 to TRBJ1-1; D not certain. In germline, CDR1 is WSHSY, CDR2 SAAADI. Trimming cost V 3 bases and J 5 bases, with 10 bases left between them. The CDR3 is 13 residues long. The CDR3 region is CASSELVTTEAFF. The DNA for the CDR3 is TGCGCCAGCAGTGAACTGGTAACGACTGAAGCTTTCTTT.

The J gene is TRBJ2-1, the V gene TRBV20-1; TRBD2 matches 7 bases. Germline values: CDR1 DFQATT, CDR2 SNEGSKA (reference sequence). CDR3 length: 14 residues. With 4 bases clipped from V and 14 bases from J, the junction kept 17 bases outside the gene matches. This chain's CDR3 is CSAISRPGTTTEFF. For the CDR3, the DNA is TGCAGTGCTATCTCTAGACCCGGGACTACGACCGAGTTCTTC.

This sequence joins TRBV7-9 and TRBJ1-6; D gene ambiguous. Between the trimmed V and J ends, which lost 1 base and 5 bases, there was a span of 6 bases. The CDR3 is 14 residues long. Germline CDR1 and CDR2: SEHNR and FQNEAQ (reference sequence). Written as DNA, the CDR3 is TGTGCCAGCAGCTTAGACAGAGATAATTCACCCCTCCACTTT. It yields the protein CASSLDRDNSPLHF.

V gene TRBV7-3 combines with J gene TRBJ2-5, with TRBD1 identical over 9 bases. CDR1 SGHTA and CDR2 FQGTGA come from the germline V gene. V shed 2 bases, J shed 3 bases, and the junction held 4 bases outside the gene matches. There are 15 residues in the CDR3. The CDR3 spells CASSLHGTGKETQYF. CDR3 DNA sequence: TGTGCCAGCAGCTTACATGGGACAGGGAAAGAGACCCAGTACTTC.

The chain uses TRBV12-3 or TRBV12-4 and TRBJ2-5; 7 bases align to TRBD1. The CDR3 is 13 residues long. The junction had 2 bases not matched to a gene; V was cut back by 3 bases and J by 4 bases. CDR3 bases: TGTGCCAGCAGTTTTGCAGGGGGAGAGACCCAGTACTTC. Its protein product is CASSFAGGETQYF.

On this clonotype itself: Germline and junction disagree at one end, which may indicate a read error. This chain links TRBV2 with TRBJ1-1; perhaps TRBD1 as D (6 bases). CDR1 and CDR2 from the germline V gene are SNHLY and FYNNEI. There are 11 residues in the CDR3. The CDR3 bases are TGCGGGATCGGGGGGCTCAATGAAGCTTTCTTT. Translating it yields CGIGGLNEAFF.

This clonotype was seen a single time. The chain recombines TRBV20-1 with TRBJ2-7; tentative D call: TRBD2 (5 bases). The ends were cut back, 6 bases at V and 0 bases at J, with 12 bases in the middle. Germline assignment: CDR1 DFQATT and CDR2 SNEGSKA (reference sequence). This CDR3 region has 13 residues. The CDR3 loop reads CSAPGFSSYEQYF. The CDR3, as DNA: TGCAGTGCCCCGGGATTCAGCTCCTACGAGCAGTACTTC.